Sequencing of this T cell receptor (beta chain) was carried out in a study of T cell responses to AZD1222 COVID-19 vaccine. V lost 0 bases to trimming and J lost 7 bases, with 10 bases between them. Per the germline V gene, CDR1 is SGHRS and CDR2 is YFSETQ. This CDR3 spans 13 amino acids. TCRdb keeps only in-frame clones here, not all; method: immunoSEQ multiplex PCR. The data contain fewer than 200,000 clones, 91% of them singletons. This chain uses TRBV5-1 with TRBJ2-5; the D is unclear. The clonotype originates from an adult who received the AZD1222 COVID-19 vaccine. The source material was peripheral blood, sampled 28 days after the second AZD1222 dose. The CDR3 nucleotides read TGCGCCAGCAGCTTGGGCCTTTTGTTGACCCAGTACTTC. Translation: CASSLGLLLTQYF.